Listed here is a single T cell receptor beta chain. This CDR3 is 14 amino acids long. V lost 1 base and J 7 bases, leaving 11 bases between the germline ends. Germline V gene sequence: CDR1 SGHRS, CDR2 YFSETQ. The data were produced by immunoSEQ multiplex PCR, yet TCRdb's version contains in-frame clones alone and is incomplete. The sample records about 1.1 million clones, around three quarters being singletons. The data are from a study of shared clonotypes between healthy human individuals. In the study overall: A couple of women and a few men aged 18 to 49 served as donors. The plates for each donor numbered three CD4 naive, three CD4 memory, two CD8 naive and one CD8 memory.

The sample comprised memory CD4+ T cells from PBMCs. Sample subset: CD45RA-negative fraction. This receptor was identified in a man aged 18 to 29 in good health. Some clones in this sample may be carry-over from other donors' samples. V usage is TRBV5-1 and J usage is TRBJ2-2, with D perhaps matching TRBD1 (5 bases). For the CDR3, the DNA is TGCGCCAGCAGCTTGCGGGCAGGGTACGGGGAGCTGTTTTTT. Protein sequence: CASSLRAGYGELFF. The full variable domain, rest sourced from reference TRBV5-1 and TRBJ2-2, is KAGVTQTPRYLIKTRGQQVTLSCSPISGHRSVSWYQQTPGQGLQFLFEYFSETQRNKGNFPGRFSGRQFSNSRSEMNVSTLELGDSALYLCASSLRAGYGELFFGEGSRLTVL.